Following are 32 T cell receptor beta chains from one sample sequenced in a study of PD-1 blockade in classical Hodgkin lymphoma. Indicated time point: newly diagnosed, previously untreated cHL patient sample. The repertoire was sequenced with immunoSEQ multiplex PCR; TCRdb's copy has only in-frame clones and lacks some. The sample contains 15,000 to 20,000 clones, about four fifths of which appear only once. Sequencing used peripheral blood mononuclear cells (PBMCs). These receptors originate from a human donor with classical Hodgkin lymphoma.

The CDR3 DNA reads as TGTGCCAGCAGCTTGGTGACTAGCGGTCCGACCGGGGAGCTGTTTTTT. It is translated as CASSLVTSGPTGELFF. V and J are TRBV5-4 and TRBJ2-2; 9 nucleotides align to TRBD2. This CDR3 comprises 16 residues. J gave up 5 bases and V 0 bases, and 5 bases lay outside the gene matches. CDR1 and CDR2 (germline): SGHNT, YYREEE (reference sequence).

V usage is TRBV14 and J usage is TRBJ2-3; D is possibly TRBD1 (5 bases). V shed 0 bases and J shed 7 bases, with 14 bases lying between them. Germline V gives CDR1 SGHDN, CDR2 FVKESK. The CDR3 contains 15 residues. The CDR3 nucleotides read TGTGCCAGCAGCCAAGATGTCCCAGGGTTGAATACGCAGTATTTT. Translating gives CASSQDVPGLNTQYF.

The genes are TRBV14 and TRBJ2-2, with D tentatively TRBD1 or TRBD2 (5 bases each). Germline V gene lookup returns CDR1 SGHDN and CDR2 FVKESK. V was cut by 0 bases and J by 6 bases, with 8 bases left in between. The CDR3 runs to 14 residues. The CDR3 DNA reads as TGTGCCAGCAGCCAAGATCTGGGGGCCGGGGAGCTGTTTTTT. Translated, it gives CASSQDLGAGELFF.

The V call is TRBV2, the J call TRBJ2-6; maybe TRBD1 (6 bases). In germline, CDR1 is SNHLY, CDR2 FYNNEI. The CDR3 consists of 16 residues. Deletions cut 8 bases from V and 0 bases from J, with 14 bases between. The CDR3 is CASVKQGSSGANVLTF. CDR3 nucleotide sequence: TGTGCCAGCGTAAAACAGGGTTCCTCTGGGGCCAACGTCCTGACTTTC.

This sequence joins TRBV5-1 and TRBJ2-7; 8 nucleotides agree with TRBD2. This CDR3 has 15 amino acids. V gave up 6 bases and J gave up 2 bases; unmatched junction bases: 10. Germline V gives CDR1 SGHRS, CDR2 YFSETQ. CDR3 in amino acids: CASKLGVLAAYEQYF. The CDR3 nucleotides read TGCGCCAGCAAGTTGGGGGTACTAGCGGCCTACGAGCAGTACTTC.

The chain recombines TRBV28 with TRBJ1-5; TRBD1 might be the D (5 bases). Germline values: CDR1 MDHEN, CDR2 SYDVKM. Trimming stripped 5 bases from V and 0 bases from J, with 14 bases between. The CDR3 runs 16 residues. DNA of the CDR3: TGTGCCAGCAGTCCCGACAGCCTCTATAGCAATCAGCCCCAGCATTTT. Translation: CASSPDSLYSNQPQHF.

The chain is built from TRBV7-9 and TRBJ1-3; maybe TRBD1 (6 bases). Per the germline V gene, CDR1 is SEHNR and CDR2 is FQNEAQ (reference sequence). Trimming removed 5 bases at V and 0 bases at J, with 11 bases between. The CDR3 length is 15 residues. The CDR3 is CASSEDRSSGNTIYF. CDR3 nucleotides: TGTGCCAGCAGCGAAGACAGGAGCTCTGGAAACACCATATATTTT.

V and J are TRBV2 and TRBJ2-5, with TRBD1 matching 8 bases. The CDR3 length is 15 residues. Germline V gene data show CDR1 as SNHLY and CDR2 as FYNNEI. V shed 6 bases and J 2 bases; nucleotides not matched to a gene: 8. Here the CDR3 reads CASRPDRGAQETQYF. The CDR3 DNA reads TGTGCCAGCAGACCCGACAGGGGAGCGCAAGAGACCCAGTACTTC. Based on the CDR3 plus reference TRBV2 and TRBJ2-5, the full variable domain is EPEVTQTPSHQVTQMGQEVILRCVPISNHLYFYWYRQILGQKVEFLVSFYNNEISEKSEIFDDQFSVERPDGSNFTLKIRSTKLEDSAMYFCASRPDRGAQETQYFGPGTRLLVL.

This clone was detected only a few times. The chain combines TRBV11-3 with TRBJ2-5, with no clear D. The CDR3 runs to 13 residues. V lost 4 bases and J lost 1, with 7 bases in between. CDR1 SGHNT and CDR2 YENEEA come from the germline V gene. The CDR3 sequence: CASSSGPQETQYF. CDR3 nucleotide sequence: TGTGCCAGCAGCTCCGGGCCCCAAGAGACCCAGTACTTC.

Concerning this clone: One end of the junction does not line up with germline, which may come from a read error. The chain combines TRBV6-5 with TRBJ1-2, with D perhaps matching TRBD1 (5 bases). This CDR3 has 15 amino acids. From germline, CDR1 is MNHEY and CDR2 SVGAGI. CDR3 loop: CASSFSPGIREWSAF. DNA for the CDR3: TGTGCCAGCAGTTTCTCCCCAGGGATACGGGAATGGTCTGCCTTC.

The rearrangement links TRBV2 to TRBJ1-1, with D possibly matching TRBD1 (6 bases). This CDR3 region has 13 residues. Germline CDR1 and CDR2: SNHLY and FYNNEI. V lost 11 bases, J lost 4 bases, and 17 bases lay in between. The CDR3 region is CASSQEGVTEAFF. CDR3 in DNA: TGTGCCTCCTCGCAGGAGGGGGTCACTGAAGCTTTCTTT.

This clone has only a few counts. This chain links TRBV5-1 with TRBJ2-1, with D perhaps TRBD1 (7 bases). Germline V gene lookup returns CDR1 SGHRS and CDR2 YFSETQ. This CDR3 is built from 12 residues. The ends were cut back, 4 bases at V and 10 bases at J, with 12 bases in the middle. The DNA for the CDR3 is TGCGCCAGCAGCCATGCAGGGGGGGAGCAGTTCTTC. Its translation is CASSHAGGEQFF.

The rearrangement links TRBV6-6 to TRBJ2-7, with D unresolved. The germline V gene encodes CDR1 MNHNY and CDR2 SVGAGI (reference sequence). The CDR3 is 12 amino acids. Trimming removed 4 bases from V and 3 bases from J, with 7 bases in between. In nucleotides, the CDR3 is TGTGCCAGCAGTTTTTCTATCTACGAGCAGTACTTC. Protein product: CASSFSIYEQYF.

The gene calls are TRBV19 and TRBJ2-1; D may be TRBD2 (6 bases). Germline lookup yields CDR1 LNHDA and CDR2 SQIVND (reference sequence). The CDR3 extends over 16 amino acids. Trimming pared 1 base from V and 5 bases from J, leaving 15 bases between. CDR3: CASSIGSKGGNNEQFF. The DNA of the CDR3 is TGTGCCAGTAGTATAGGCTCTAAGGGAGGCAACAATGAGCAGTTCTTC.

J is TRBJ1-1 and V is TRBV7-9, with D possibly being TRBD1 (5 bases). CDR3 length: 17 residues. V was pared by 5 bases and J by 1 base, with 20 bases between. CDR1 SEHNR and CDR2 FQNEAQ come from the germline V gene (reference sequence). CDR3 sequence reads: CASSPLQSGGRNTEAFF. In nucleotides, the CDR3 is TGTGCCAGCAGCCCTCTACAATCTGGGGGACGGAACACTGAAGCTTTCTTT.

The rearrangement links TRBV19 to TRBJ2-1, with TRBD2 matching over 7 bases. The CDR3 length is 17 residues. Trimming at V came to 2 bases and at J to 1 base, leaving 8 bases not matched to a gene. In germline, CDR1 is LNHDA, CDR2 SQIVND (reference sequence). The CDR3, as DNA: TGTGCCAGTAGTATACGTCTAGCGGACTTGTCCTACAATGAGCAGTTCTTC. Translating gives CASSIRLADLSYNEQFF. Full variable domain (remainder filled in from reference TRBV19 and TRBJ2-1): DGGITQSPKYLFRKEGQNVTLSCEQNLNHDAMYWYRQDPGQGLRLIYYSQIVNDFQKGDIAEGYSVSREKKESFPLTVTSAQKNPTAFYLCASSIRLADLSYNEQFFGPGTRLTVL.

In the case of this clone: Other DNA sequences of this sample code for an identical CDR3. The CDR3 sequence is CASSLQGLSGNTIYF. The DNA for the CDR3 is TGCGCCAGCAGCCTTCAGGGCCTCTCTGGAAACACCATATATTTT. This chain joins TRBV5-1 and TRBJ1-3; D possibly corresponds to TRBD1 (5 bases). The germline V and J ends were trimmed by 4 bases and 0 bases, with 11 bases remaining between them. The length of the CDR3 is 15 residues. Germline CDR1 reads SGHRS; CDR2 reads YFSETQ. Full variable domain (remainder filled in from reference TRBV5-1 and TRBJ1-3): KAGVTQTPRYLIKTRGQQVTLSCSPISGHRSVSWYQQTPGQGLQFLFEYFSETQRNKGNFPGRFSGRQFSNSRSEMNVSTLELGDSALYLCASSLQGLSGNTIYFGEGSWLTVV.

The V and J genes are TRBV28 and TRBJ1-5; unclear D gene. This CDR3 is 14 amino acids long. V was trimmed by 5 bases and J by 1 base, leaving 9 bases between them. The germline gives CDR1 MDHEN, CDR2 SYDVKM. CDR3 DNA: TGTGCCAGCAGTCAAAGTTTGAGCAATCAGCCCCAGCATTTT. Protein: CASSQSLSNQPQHF.

This CDR3 is CASSLNGRGQETQYF. In DNA, the CDR3 is TGTGCCAGCAGCTTAAATGGCAGGGGGCAAGAGACCCAGTACTTC. J is TRBJ2-5 and V is TRBV11-2, with 7 bases identical to TRBD1. The CDR3 is 15 residues long. Trimming removed 2 bases from V and 2 bases from J; junction bases left unmatched: 5. Germline CDR1 SGHAT, CDR2 FQNNGV. The whole variable domain, filled in from reference TRBV11-2 and TRBJ2-5, reads EAGVAQSPRYKIIEKRQSVAFWCNPISGHATLYWYQQILGQGPKLLIQFQNNGVVDDSQLPKDRFSAERLKGVDSTLKIQPAKLEDSAVYLCASSLNGRGQETQYFGPGTRLLVL.

This clone occurred a few times. This chain connects TRBV29-1 to TRBJ2-3; 11 bases agree with TRBD2. V shed 6 bases and J 2 bases; nucleotides not matched to a gene: 7. The CDR3 covers 15 residues. The germline CDR1 and CDR2 sequences are SQVTM and ANQGSEA. The CDR3 bases are TGCAGCGTCGCCGGACTAGCGGGTCTCACAGATACGCAGTATTTT. It encodes CSVAGLAGLTDTQYF.

J is TRBJ2-1 and V is TRBV6-1; no definite D call. Per germline, CDR1 MNHNS and CDR2 SASEGT. The CDR3 length is 15 residues. With 1 base removed from V and 7 bases from J, the gap between germline ends came to 14 bases. The CDR3 is CASSEGVLASNEQFF. The CDR3 nucleotides are TGTGCCAGCAGTGAAGGGGTATTAGCTTCGAATGAGCAGTTCTTC.

V and J are TRBV7-9 and TRBJ2-5; D is possibly TRBD1 (6 bases). The CDR3 loop spans 16 amino acids. Germline V gene data show CDR1 as SEHNR and CDR2 as FQNEAQ (reference sequence). Trimming pared 10 bases from V and 4 bases from J, leaving 25 bases between. The CDR3 sequence is CATATTYREQRETQYF. CDR3 sequence (DNA): TGTGCCACCGCAACAACCTACAGGGAGCAAAGAGAGACCCAGTACTTC.

The chain joins TRBV25-1 to TRBJ2-7, with D perhaps given as TRBD1 or TRBD2 (5 bases each). The V end lost 7 bases, the J end lost 5 bases, and 9 bases lay between the germline ends. This CDR3 region has 11 residues. Germline loops: CDR1 MGHDK, CDR2 SYGVNS. CDR3 DNA sequence: TGTGCCAGCACTGGGACCCACGAGCAGTACTTC. Encoded protein: CASTGTHEQYF.

This chain joins TRBV28 and TRBJ1-4; no reliable D call. Trimming shortened V by 1 base and J by 3 bases, and 12 bases separated the two germline ends. The V gene's germline CDR1 is MDHEN and CDR2 SYDVKM. The CDR3 sequence is 16 residues long. CDR3 loop: CASSLSRSRANEKLFF. The CDR3, as DNA: TGTGCCAGCAGTTTATCCAGGTCCCGGGCTAATGAAAAACTGTTTTTT.

The V gene is TRBV5-1, the J gene TRBJ2-5, with 10 positions matching TRBD1. Losses at the gene ends were 3 bases for V and 0 bases for J; bases not matched to a gene: 5. The germline gives CDR1 SGHRS, CDR2 YFSETQ. The CDR3 is made up of 16 amino acids. In DNA form, the CDR3 reads TGCGCCAGCAGCTACCGGGACAGGGGATACCAAGAGACCCAGTACTTC. Its protein is CASSYRDRGYQETQYF.

The V and J genes are TRBV7-2 and TRBJ2-7; 10 bases line up with TRBD1. Trimming cost V 4 bases and J 6 bases; bases outside gene matches: 6. The CDR3 runs 14 residues. CDR1 is SGHTA and CDR2 is FQGNSA in the germline V gene. The CDR3 reads CASSSRQGAFEQYF. The CDR3 nucleotides are TGTGCCAGCAGCTCACGACAGGGGGCTTTCGAGCAGTACTTC.

The CDR3 region is CASRGAREGSDEQYF. The CDR3 DNA is TGTGCCAGCAGGGGGGCCAGGGAAGGTTCCGACGAGCAGTACTTC. This rearrangement joins TRBV2 to TRBJ2-7, with D perhaps TRBD1 (6 bases). Trimming took off 6 bases at V and 5 bases at J, with 20 bases between the two ends. The germline V gene has CDR1 SNHLY and CDR2 FYNNEI. The CDR3 has 15 residues.

V and J are TRBV29-1 and TRBJ2-3, with D possibly being TRBD1 (5 bases). Germline lookup yields CDR1 SQVTM and CDR2 ANQGSEA. This CDR3 is 13 amino acids long. V lost 2 bases, J lost 4 bases, and 10 bases lay in between. The CDR3 sequence: CSVEQGFADTQYF. In DNA form, the CDR3 reads TGCAGCGTTGAACAGGGTTTCGCAGATACGCAGTATTTT.

This chain links TRBV6-5 with TRBJ1-1; D gene unclear. The CDR3 totals 13 residues. The germline gives CDR1 MNHEY, CDR2 SVGAGI. V was pared by 2 bases and J by 5 bases, with 9 bases between. The CDR3, as DNA: TGTGCCAGCAGTTACAGGGAGCGGACTGAAGCTTTCTTT. This encodes CASSYRERTEAFF.

This clone is a singleton in its sample. This chain uses TRBV5-1 with TRBJ1-2; no reliable D call. Trimming pared 2 bases from V and 5 bases from J, leaving 13 bases between. Germline-derived CDR1 and CDR2 are SGHRS and YFSETQ. CDR3 length: 14 residues. The CDR3 reads CASSFDLTRYGYTF. The CDR3 DNA reads as TGCGCCAGCAGCTTCGACCTGACCCGGTATGGCTACACCTTC.

Comment on this clone: The junction shows a germline mismatch at one end, possibly a read error. V and J are TRBV4-2 and TRBJ2-7; TRBD2 aligns across 12 bases. Germline CDR1 LGHNA, CDR2 YNFKEQ. The CDR3 loop spans 16 amino acids. The CDR3 nucleotides read TGTGCCAGCAGCCAAGCCCCCGGACTAGCGGGAATCTCCCCCTCTTTC. This encodes CASSQAPGLAGISPSF.

The chain uses TRBV10-2 and TRBJ1-6; a possible D gene is TRBD1 (5 bases). Deletions cut 2 bases from V and 7 bases from J, with 12 bases between. The CDR3 is made up of 15 amino acids. CDR1 is WSHSY, CDR2 SAAADI, per germline. The CDR3 loop is CASSEHQGGNSPLHF. The CDR3 region has the DNA TGCGCCAGCAGTGAGCATCAGGGAGGGAATTCACCCCTCCACTTT.